The source of this T cell receptor beta chain is a study of blood T cell repertoires in COVID-19. The overall study: Donors in the United States, Italy and Spain gave samples during acute or convalescent COVID-19. PBMCs, B-cell-depleted T cells, or T cells were the source of the cDNA or gDNA that made up the material.

Clones were read by immunoSEQ multiplex PCR, and TCRdb kept only the in-frame ones, dropping some. This sample yields 110,000 or so clones, of which about four fifths are seen a single time; around 8% belongs to the top ten. Material: peripheral blood. The receptor's source is a woman aged 40 to 55 with acute or convalescent COVID-19.

Here the CDR3 reads CATSDPPQGNEAFF. Written as DNA, the CDR3 is TGTGCCACCAGTGACCCACCGCAGGGAAATGAAGCTTTCTTT. The chain carries TRBV24-1 and TRBJ1-1, with D perhaps TRBD1 (5 bases). Trimming shortened V by 4 bases and J by 7 bases, and 15 bases separated the two germline ends. The germline gives CDR1 KGHDR, CDR2 SFDVKD. The CDR3 length is 14 residues.